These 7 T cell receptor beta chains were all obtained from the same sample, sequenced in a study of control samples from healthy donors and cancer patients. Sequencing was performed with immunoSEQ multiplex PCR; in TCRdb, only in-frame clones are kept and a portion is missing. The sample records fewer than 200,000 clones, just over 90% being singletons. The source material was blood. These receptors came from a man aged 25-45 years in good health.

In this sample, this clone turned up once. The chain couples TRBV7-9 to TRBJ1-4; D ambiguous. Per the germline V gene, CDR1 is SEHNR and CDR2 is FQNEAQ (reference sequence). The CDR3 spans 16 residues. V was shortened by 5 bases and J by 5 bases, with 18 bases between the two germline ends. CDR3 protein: CASSKSPYDSNEKLFF. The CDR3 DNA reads TGTGCCAGCAGCAAGAGTCCGTACGACTCGAATGAAAAACTGTTTTTT.

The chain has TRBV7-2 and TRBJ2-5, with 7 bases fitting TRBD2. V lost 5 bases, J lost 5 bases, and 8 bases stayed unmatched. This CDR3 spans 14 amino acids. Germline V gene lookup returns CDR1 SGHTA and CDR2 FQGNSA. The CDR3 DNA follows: TGTGCCAGCAGCCAACGACTAGCTACGGAGACCCAGTACTTC. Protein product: CASSQRLATETQYF.

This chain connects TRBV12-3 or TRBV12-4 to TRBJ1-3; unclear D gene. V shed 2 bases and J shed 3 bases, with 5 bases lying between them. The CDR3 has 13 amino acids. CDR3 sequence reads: CASSLTYGNTIYF. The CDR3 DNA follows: TGTGCCAGCAGTTTAACGTATGGAAACACCATATATTTT.

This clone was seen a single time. CDR3 sequence: CASSLTGTSGDEQFF. CDR3 sequence (DNA): TGCGCCAGCAGCTTAACCGGGACTAGCGGGGATGAGCAGTTCTTC. The chain uses TRBV5-1 and TRBJ2-1, with 13 bases fitting TRBD2. Looked up from germline, CDR1 is SGHRS and CDR2 is YFSETQ. V shed 2 bases and J 8 bases; nucleotides not matched to a gene: 4. This CDR3 is 15 amino acids long.

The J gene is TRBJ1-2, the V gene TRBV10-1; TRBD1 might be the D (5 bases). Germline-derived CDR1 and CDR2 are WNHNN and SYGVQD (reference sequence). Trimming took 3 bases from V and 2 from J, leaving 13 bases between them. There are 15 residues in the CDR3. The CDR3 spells CASSEGRGGNYGYTF. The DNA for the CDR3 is TGCGCCAGCAGTGAAGGTCGGGGGGGAAACTATGGCTACACCTTC.

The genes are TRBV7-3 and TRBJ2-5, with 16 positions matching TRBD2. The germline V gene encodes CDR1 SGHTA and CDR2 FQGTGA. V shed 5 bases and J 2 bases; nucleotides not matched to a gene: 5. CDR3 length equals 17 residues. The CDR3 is CASSPGTSGRGQETQYF. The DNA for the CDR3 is TGTGCCAGCAGCCCCGGGACTAGCGGGAGGGGGCAAGAGACCCAGTACTTC. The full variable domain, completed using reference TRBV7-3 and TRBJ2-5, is GAGVSQTPSNKVTEKGKYVELRCDPISGHTALYWYRQSLGQGPEFLIYFQGTGAADDSGLPNDRFFAVRPEGSVSTLKIQRTERGDSAVYLCASSPGTSGRGQETQYFGPGTRLLVL.

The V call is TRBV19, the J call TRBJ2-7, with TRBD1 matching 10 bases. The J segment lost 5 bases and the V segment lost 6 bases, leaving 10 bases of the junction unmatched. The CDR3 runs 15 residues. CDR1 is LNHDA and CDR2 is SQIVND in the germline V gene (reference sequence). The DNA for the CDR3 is TGTGCCAGTAGGGTCTCCGGGACAGGGGTCCACGAGCAGTACTTC. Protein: CASRVSGTGVHEQYF.